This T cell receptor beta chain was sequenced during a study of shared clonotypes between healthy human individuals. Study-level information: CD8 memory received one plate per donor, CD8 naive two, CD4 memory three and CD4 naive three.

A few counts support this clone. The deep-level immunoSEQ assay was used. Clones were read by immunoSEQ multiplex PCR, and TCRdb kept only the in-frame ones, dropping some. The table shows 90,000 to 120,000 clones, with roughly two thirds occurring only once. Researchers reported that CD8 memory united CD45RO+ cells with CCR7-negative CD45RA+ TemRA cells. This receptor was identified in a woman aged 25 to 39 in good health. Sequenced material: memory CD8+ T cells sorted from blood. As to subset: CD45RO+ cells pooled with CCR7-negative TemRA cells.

DNA for the CDR3: TGTGCCAGCAGTCTTTCGACGGGATATCAGCCCCAGCATTTT. Translated, it gives CASSLSTGYQPQHF. V usage is TRBV6-6 and J usage is TRBJ1-5; the D is unclear. Germline CDR1 MNHNY, CDR2 SVGAGI (reference sequence). Trimming took off 5 bases at V and 5 bases at J, with 13 bases between the two ends. The CDR3 sequence is 14 residues long.